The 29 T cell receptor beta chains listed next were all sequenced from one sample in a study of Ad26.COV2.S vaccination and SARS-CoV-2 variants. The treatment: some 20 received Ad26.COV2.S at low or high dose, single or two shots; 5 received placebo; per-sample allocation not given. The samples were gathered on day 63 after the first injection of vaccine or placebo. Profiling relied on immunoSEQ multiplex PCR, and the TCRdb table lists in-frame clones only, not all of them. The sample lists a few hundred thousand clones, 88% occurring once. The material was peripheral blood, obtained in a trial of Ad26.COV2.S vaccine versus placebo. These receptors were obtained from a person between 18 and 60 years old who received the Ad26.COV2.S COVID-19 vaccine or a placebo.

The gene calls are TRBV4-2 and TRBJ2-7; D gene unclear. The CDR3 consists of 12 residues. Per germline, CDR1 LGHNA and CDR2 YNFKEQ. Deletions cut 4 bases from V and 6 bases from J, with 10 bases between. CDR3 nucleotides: TGTGCCAGCAGCCTTAGCTTCGGCGAGCAGTACTTC. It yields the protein CASSLSFGEQYF.

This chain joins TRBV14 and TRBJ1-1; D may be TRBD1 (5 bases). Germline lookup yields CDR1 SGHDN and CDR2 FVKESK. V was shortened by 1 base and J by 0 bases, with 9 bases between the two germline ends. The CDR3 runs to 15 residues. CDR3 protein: CASSQGGGLNTEAFF. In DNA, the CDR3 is TGTGCCAGCAGCCAAGGTGGGGGTCTGAACACTGAAGCTTTCTTT.

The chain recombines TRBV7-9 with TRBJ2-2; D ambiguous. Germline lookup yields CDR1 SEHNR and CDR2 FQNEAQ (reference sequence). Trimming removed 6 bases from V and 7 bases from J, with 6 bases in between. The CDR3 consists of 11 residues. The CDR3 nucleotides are TGTGCCAGCAGGCCGAGCGGGGAGCTGTTTTTT. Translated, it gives CASRPSGELFF.

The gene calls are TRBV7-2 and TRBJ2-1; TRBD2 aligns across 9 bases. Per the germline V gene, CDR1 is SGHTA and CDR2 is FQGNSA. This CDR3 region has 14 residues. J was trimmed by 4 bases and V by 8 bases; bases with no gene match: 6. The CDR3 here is CASLRTSAYNEQFF. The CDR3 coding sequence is TGTGCCAGCCTAAGGACTAGCGCGTACAATGAGCAGTTCTTC.

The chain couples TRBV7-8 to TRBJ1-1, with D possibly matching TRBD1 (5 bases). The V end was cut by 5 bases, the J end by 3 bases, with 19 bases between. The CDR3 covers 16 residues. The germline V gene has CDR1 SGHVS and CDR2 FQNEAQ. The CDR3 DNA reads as TGTGCCAGCAGCCGGGGACGGACGGAAGTCGACACTGAAGCTTTCTTT. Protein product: CASSRGRTEVDTEAFF.

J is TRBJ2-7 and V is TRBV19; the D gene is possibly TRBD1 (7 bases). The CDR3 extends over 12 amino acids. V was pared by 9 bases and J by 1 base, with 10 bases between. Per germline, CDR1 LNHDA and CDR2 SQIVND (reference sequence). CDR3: CARAGQSYEQYF. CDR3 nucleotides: TGTGCCAGGGCGGGACAGTCCTACGAGCAGTACTTC.

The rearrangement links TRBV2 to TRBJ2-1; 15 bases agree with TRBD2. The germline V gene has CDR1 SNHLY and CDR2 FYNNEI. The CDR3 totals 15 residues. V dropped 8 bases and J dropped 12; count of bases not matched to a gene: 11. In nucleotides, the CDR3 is TGTGCCAGCCGAGCCGGGACTAGCGGGGGGATAGGGCAGTTCTTC. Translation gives CASRAGTSGGIGQFF.

CDR3 amino acids: CAARPFGNEKLFF. The CDR3 region has the DNA TGTGCCGCAAGACCATTTGGGAATGAAAAACTGTTTTTT. The chain is built from TRBV19 and TRBJ1-4; no clear D gene. The CDR3 extends over 13 amino acids. Germline V CDR1 and CDR2: LNHDA, SQIVND (reference sequence). V was clipped by 11 bases and J by 5 bases, with 15 bases between them.

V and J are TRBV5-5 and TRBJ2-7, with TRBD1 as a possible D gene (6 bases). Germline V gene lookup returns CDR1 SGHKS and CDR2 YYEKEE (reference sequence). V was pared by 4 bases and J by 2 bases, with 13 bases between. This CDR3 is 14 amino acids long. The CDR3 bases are TGTGCCAGCAGCCCAGGGGTACGACCCTACGAGCAGTACTTC. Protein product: CASSPGVRPYEQYF.

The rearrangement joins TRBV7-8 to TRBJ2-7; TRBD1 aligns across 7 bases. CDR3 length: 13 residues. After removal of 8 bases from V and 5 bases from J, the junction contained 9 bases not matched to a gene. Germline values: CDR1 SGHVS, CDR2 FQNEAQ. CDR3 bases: TGTGCCAGCGGCCGACAGGGTGTCGACGAGCAGTACTTC. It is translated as CASGRQGVDEQYF.

The CDR3 here is CASSLFAGEWETQYF. The CDR3 DNA sequence: TGTGCCAGCAGCTTATTCGCGGGGGAATGGGAGACCCAGTACTTC. The genes are TRBV5-6 and TRBJ2-5, with TRBD2 identical over 7 bases. The CDR3 sequence is 15 residues long. The germline V gene encodes CDR1 SGHDT and CDR2 YYEEEE. Losses at the gene ends were 2 bases for V and 5 bases for J; bases not matched to a gene: 9. Full variable domain (rest looked up from reference TRBV5-6 and TRBJ2-5): DAGVTQSPTHLIKTRGQQVTLRCSPKSGHDTVSWYQQALGQGPQFIFQYYEEEERQRGNFPDRFSGHQFPNYSSELNVNALLLGDSALYLCASSLFAGEWETQYFGPGTRLLVL.

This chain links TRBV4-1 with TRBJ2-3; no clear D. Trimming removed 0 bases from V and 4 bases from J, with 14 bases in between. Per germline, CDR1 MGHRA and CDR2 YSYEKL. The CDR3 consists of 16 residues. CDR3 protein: CASSQDGLRAADTQYF. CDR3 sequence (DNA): TGCGCCAGCAGCCAAGATGGGCTGCGAGCAGCAGATACGCAGTATTTT.

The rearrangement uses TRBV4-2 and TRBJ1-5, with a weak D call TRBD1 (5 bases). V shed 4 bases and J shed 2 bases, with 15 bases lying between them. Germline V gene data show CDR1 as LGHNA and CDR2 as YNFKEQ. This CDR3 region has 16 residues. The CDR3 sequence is CASSPVWGDGNQPQHF. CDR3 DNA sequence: TGTGCCAGCAGCCCAGTATGGGGGGATGGCAATCAGCCCCAGCATTTT.

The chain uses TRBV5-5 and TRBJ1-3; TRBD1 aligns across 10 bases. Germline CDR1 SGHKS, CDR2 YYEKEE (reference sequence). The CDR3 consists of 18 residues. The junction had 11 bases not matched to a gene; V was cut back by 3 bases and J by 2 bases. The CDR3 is CASSWTPGQGSTGNTIYF. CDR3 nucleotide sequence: TGTGCCAGCAGCTGGACACCGGGACAGGGGAGTACTGGAAACACCATATATTTT. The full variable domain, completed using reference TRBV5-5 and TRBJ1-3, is DAGVTQSPTHLIKTRGQQVTLRCSPISGHKSVSWYQQVLGQGPQFIFQYYEKEERGRGNFPDRFSARQFPNYSSELNVNALLLGDSALYLCASSWTPGQGSTGNTIYFGEGSWLTVV.

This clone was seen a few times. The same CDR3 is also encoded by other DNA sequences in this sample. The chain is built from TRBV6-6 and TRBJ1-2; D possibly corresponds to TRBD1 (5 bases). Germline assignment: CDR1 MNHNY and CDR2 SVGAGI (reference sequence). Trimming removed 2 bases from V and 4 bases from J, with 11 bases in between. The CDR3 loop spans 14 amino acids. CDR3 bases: TGTGCCAGCAGTTACACTGACAGAGGCTATGGCTACACCTTC. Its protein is CASSYTDRGYGYTF.

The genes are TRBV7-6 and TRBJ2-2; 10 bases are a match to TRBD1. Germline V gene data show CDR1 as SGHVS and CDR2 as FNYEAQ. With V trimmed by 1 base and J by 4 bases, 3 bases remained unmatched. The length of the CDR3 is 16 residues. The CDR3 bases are TGTGCCAGCAGCTTAGGCTGGACAGGGGGCACCGGGGAGCTGTTTTTT. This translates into CASSLGWTGGTGELFF.

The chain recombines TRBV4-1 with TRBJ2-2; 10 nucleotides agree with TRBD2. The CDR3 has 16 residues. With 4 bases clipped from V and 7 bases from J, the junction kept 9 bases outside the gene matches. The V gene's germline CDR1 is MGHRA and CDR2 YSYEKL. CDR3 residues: CASSLRAGGLSGELFF. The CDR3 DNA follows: TGCGCCAGCAGCCTGAGAGCGGGGGGGCTTAGCGGGGAGCTGTTTTTT.

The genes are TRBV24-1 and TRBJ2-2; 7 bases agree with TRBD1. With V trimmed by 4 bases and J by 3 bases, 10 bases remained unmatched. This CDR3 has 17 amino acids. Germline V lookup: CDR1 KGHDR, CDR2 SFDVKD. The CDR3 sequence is CATSDRRQGSYTGELFF. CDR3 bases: TGTGCCACCAGTGACCGTCGACAGGGCTCTTACACCGGGGAGCTGTTTTTT.

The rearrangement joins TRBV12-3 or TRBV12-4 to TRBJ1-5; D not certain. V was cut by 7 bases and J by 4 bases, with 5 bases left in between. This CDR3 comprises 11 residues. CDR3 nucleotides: TGTGCCAGCATTTGGAATCAGCCCCAGCATTTT. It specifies CASIWNQPQHF.

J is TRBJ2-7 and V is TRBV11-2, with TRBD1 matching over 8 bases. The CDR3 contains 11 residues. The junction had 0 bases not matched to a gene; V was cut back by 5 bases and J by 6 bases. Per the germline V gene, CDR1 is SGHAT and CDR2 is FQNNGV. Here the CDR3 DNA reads TGTGCCAGCAGCGACAGGGGCGAGCAGTACTTC. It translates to CASSDRGEQYF.

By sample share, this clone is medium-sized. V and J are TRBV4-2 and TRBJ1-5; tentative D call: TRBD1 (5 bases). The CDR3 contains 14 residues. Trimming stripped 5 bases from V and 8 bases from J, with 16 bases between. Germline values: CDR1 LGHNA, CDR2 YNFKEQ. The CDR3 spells CASSGGGVMEPQHF. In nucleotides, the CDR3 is TGTGCCAGCAGCGGCGGGGGAGTCATGGAGCCCCAGCATTTT.

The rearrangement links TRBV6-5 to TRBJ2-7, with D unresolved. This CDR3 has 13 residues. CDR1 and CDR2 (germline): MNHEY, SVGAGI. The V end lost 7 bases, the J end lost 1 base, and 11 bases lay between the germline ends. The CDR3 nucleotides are TGTGCCAGCATCTCCAGGTTTTCCTACGAGCAGTACTTC. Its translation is CASISRFSYEQYF.

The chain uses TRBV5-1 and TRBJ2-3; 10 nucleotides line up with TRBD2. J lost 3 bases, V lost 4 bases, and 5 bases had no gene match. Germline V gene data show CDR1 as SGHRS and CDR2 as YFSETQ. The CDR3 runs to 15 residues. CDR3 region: CASSVSGGATDTQYF. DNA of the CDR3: TGCGCCAGCAGCGTGAGCGGGGGGGCAACAGATACGCAGTATTTT.

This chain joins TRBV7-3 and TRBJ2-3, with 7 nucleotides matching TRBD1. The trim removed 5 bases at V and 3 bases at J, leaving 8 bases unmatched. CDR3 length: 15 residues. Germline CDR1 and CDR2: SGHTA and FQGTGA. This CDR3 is CASSKGRGLTDTQYF. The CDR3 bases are TGTGCCAGCAGCAAAGGCAGGGGGTTGACAGATACGCAGTATTTT.

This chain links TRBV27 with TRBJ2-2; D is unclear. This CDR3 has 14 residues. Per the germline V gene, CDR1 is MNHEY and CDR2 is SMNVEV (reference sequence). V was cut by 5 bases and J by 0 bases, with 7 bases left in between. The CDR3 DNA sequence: TGTGCCAGCAGTCCTACACCGAACACCGGGGAGCTGTTTTTT. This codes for CASSPTPNTGELFF.

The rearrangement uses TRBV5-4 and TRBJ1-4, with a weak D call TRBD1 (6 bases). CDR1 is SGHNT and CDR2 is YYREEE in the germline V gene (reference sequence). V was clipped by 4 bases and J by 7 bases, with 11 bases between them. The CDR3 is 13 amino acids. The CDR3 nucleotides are TGTGCCAGCAGCCCGGGGACATTTGAAAAACTGTTTTTT. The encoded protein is CASSPGTFEKLFF.

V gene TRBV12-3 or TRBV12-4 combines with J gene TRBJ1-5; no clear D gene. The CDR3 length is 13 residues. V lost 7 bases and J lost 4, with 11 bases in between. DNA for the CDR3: TGTGCCAGCAACCCGACACCAAATCAGCCCCAGCATTTT. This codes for CASNPTPNQPQHF.

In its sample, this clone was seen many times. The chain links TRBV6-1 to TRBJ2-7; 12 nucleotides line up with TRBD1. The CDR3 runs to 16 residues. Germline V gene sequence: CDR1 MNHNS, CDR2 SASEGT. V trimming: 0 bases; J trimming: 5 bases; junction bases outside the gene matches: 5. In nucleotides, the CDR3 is TGTGCCAGCAGTGAAGCATATGGGACAGGGGGCCACGAGCAGTACTTC. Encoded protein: CASSEAYGTGGHEQYF.

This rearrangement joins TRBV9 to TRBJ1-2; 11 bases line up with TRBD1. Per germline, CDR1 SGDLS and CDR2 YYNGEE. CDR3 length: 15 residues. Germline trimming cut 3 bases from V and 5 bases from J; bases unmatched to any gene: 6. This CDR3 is CASSGSGTGGYGYTF. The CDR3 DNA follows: TGTGCCAGCAGCGGTAGCGGGACAGGGGGATATGGCTACACCTTC.